This T cell receptor beta chain appears in the sequencing data of a study of immune cell composition in non-small cell lung cancer. In its sample, this clone is medium-sized. The V gene lost 5 bases and the J gene lost 5 bases, with 19 bases spanning the gap. Germline V lookup: CDR1 MDHEN, CDR2 SYDVKM. There are 15 residues in the CDR3. Data came from immunoSEQ multiplex PCR; TCRdb stores just in-frame clones and leaves some out. The sample shows 6,600 or so clones, 78% of them seen only once. The V call is TRBV28, the J call TRBJ2-7, with TRBD1 as a possible D gene (6 bases). This TCR was recovered from a human donor with non-small cell lung cancer. Sequenced input: lung tumor tissue. CDR3 coding DNA: TGTGCCAGCAGTCGCGTGTTAGGTGAGGGGGACGAGCAGTACTTC. Amino acids: CASSRVLGEGDEQYF.